This entry lists 30 T cell receptor beta chains sequenced from one sample in a study of blood T cell repertoires in COVID-19. The repertoire was sequenced with immunoSEQ multiplex PCR; TCRdb's copy has only in-frame clones and lacks some. The sample lists 200,000 or so clones, around 84% occurring once. The specimen was peripheral blood. Source of these receptors: a woman of 80 years or more with COVID-19, enrolled during active disease.

This clone appeared once. This sequence joins TRBV11-2 and TRBJ1-6, with D perhaps TRBD1 (6 bases). Trimming took 1 base from V and 3 from J, leaving 7 bases between them. CDR1 and CDR2 from the germline V gene are SGHAT and FQNNGV. There are 15 residues in the CDR3. For the CDR3, the DNA is TGTGCCAGCAGCTTAGTAGGGGGCTATAATTCACCCCTCCACTTT. Amino acid sequence: CASSLVGGYNSPLHF. The full variable domain, completed using reference TRBV11-2 and TRBJ1-6, is EAGVAQSPRYKIIEKRQSVAFWCNPISGHATLYWYQQILGQGPKLLIQFQNNGVVDDSQLPKDRFSAERLKGVDSTLKIQPAKLEDSAVYLCASSLVGGYNSPLHFGNGTRLTVT.

The J gene is TRBJ2-2, the V gene TRBV18; a weak D match, TRBD1 (6 bases). Deletions cut 3 bases from V and 1 base from J, with 15 bases between. Germline CDR1 and CDR2: KGHSH and LQKENI. The CDR3 sequence is 17 residues long. The CDR3 loop reads CASSPSRGPRNTGELFF. The CDR3 DNA reads TGTGCCAGCTCACCTTCCAGGGGCCCTCGGAACACCGGGGAGCTGTTTTTT.

This clone was counted between two and nine times. This sequence joins TRBV3-1 (or the pseudogene TRBV3-2) and TRBJ1-1; D unresolved. Germline CDR1 and CDR2: LGHDT and YNNKEL (reference sequence). The length of the CDR3 is 14 residues. The V and J ends lost 1 base and 8 bases respectively, with 14 bases between them. The CDR3 sequence is CASSQGGRDSEAFF. In nucleotides, the CDR3 is TGTGCCAGCAGCCAAGGTGGCAGAGACTCCGAAGCTTTCTTT.

This clone came up once. The chain carries TRBV6-5 and TRBJ1-5, with TRBD1 identical over 8 bases. The junction had 5 bases not matched to a gene; V was cut back by 5 bases and J by 2 bases. The CDR3 is made up of 15 amino acids. Germline V gives CDR1 MNHEY, CDR2 SVGAGI. The chain's CDR3 is CASSQTGAGNQPQHF. Here the CDR3 DNA reads TGTGCCAGCAGTCAGACAGGGGCGGGCAATCAGCCCCAGCATTTT.

This sequence joins TRBV2 and TRBJ1-4; D might be TRBD1 (6 bases). Trimming stripped 7 bases from V and 10 bases from J, with 13 bases between. This CDR3 is built from 12 residues. In germline, CDR1 is SNHLY, CDR2 FYNNEI. The CDR3 here is CASKRTDGKLFF. CDR3 in DNA: TGTGCCAGCAAAAGGACAGACGGAAAACTGTTTTTT.

The chain couples TRBV7-2 to TRBJ2-2, with no clear D. Germline CDR1 is SGHTA and CDR2 is FQGNSA. Trimming removed 1 base at V and 5 bases at J, with 8 bases between. The CDR3 is made up of 14 amino acids. CDR3 region: CASSLEPGTGELFF. The CDR3 nucleotides are TGTGCCAGCAGCTTAGAGCCGGGTACCGGGGAGCTGTTTTTT.

The CDR3 DNA follows: TGTGCCTGGAAGCTCCAGGGATCCTACGAGCAGTACTTC. Residues: CAWKLQGSYEQYF. The V call is TRBV30, the J call TRBJ2-7; D might be TRBD1 (5 bases). CDR3 length: 13 amino acids. CDR1 and CDR2 from the germline V gene are GTSNPN and SVGIG (reference sequence). V lost 4 bases and J 1 base, leaving 11 bases between the germline ends.

The chain recombines TRBV4-3 with TRBJ2-2; D might be TRBD2 (7 bases). The germline V gene has CDR1 LGHNA and CDR2 YSLEER. The length of the CDR3 is 19 residues. V was pared by 4 bases and J by 6 bases, with 27 bases between. This CDR3 reads CASSPALMGGATSSGELFF. As DNA, the CDR3 is TGCGCCAGCAGCCCTGCTTTAATGGGGGGGGCCACTAGCTCCGGGGAGCTGTTTTTT.

This chain uses TRBV4-1 with TRBJ2-5; unclear D gene. The CDR3 contains 15 residues. The germline CDR1 and CDR2 sequences are MGHRA and YSYEKL. Trimming stripped 0 bases from V and 2 bases from J, with 10 bases between. CDR3 bases: TGCGCCAGCAGCCAAGAGCGCGACACGCAAGAGACCCAGTACTTC. It specifies CASSQERDTQETQYF.

This sequence joins TRBV12-3 or TRBV12-4 and TRBJ1-2, with D uncertain. The V and J ends lost 4 bases and 2 bases respectively, with 5 bases between them. The CDR3 has 12 residues. The chain's CDR3 is CASSWANYGYTF. CDR3 bases: TGTGCCAGCAGTTGGGCAAACTATGGCTACACCTTC.

This rearrangement joins TRBV6-1 to TRBJ1-1; the match to TRBD1 covers 7 bases. V was clipped by 2 bases and J by 11 bases; unmatched bases: 5. The CDR3 is 12 residues long. Germline V gives CDR1 MNHNS, CDR2 SASEGT. CDR3 bases: TGTGCCAGCAGTGAAACCGGGACAGAGGCTTTCTTT. Translating gives CASSETGTEAFF.

The chain recombines TRBV15 with TRBJ1-5; 10 bases are shared with TRBD1. Losses at the gene ends were 5 bases for V and 3 bases for J; bases not matched to a gene: 7. Germline assignment: CDR1 LNHNV and CDR2 YYDKDF (reference sequence). This CDR3 is 16 amino acids long. CDR3: CATSRVTGGPNQPQHF. The CDR3 nucleotides read TGTGCCACCAGCCGAGTGACAGGGGGCCCCAATCAGCCCCAGCATTTT.

This chain connects TRBV24-1 to TRBJ2-7; 7 bases fit TRBD1. CDR1 is KGHDR and CDR2 is SFDVKD in the germline V gene. CDR3 size: 15 residues. After removal of 4 bases from V and 4 bases from J, the junction contained 9 bases not matched to a gene. The CDR3 is CATSETGTAGYEQYF. The CDR3 nucleotides read TGTGCCACCAGTGAAACCGGGACAGCAGGTTACGAGCAGTACTTC.

This sequence joins TRBV4-2 and TRBJ2-5; 9 nucleotides match TRBD2. Per the germline V gene, CDR1 is LGHNA and CDR2 is YNFKEQ. This CDR3 region has 15 residues. V lost 1 base, J lost 7 bases, and 7 bases stayed unmatched. As DNA, the CDR3 is TGTGCCAGCAGCCAAGGAGCGGGGGGCGCAGGGACCCAGTACTTC. It translates to CASSQGAGGAGTQYF.

J is TRBJ2-3 and V is TRBV6-1; TRBD2 is a possible D gene (5 bases). This CDR3 comprises 15 residues. Germline CDR1 and CDR2: MNHNS and SASEGT. The germline V and J ends were trimmed by 1 base and 1 base, with 9 bases remaining between them. CDR3 residues: CASSEDTSGTDTQYF. CDR3 coding DNA: TGTGCCAGCAGTGAAGACACTAGTGGCACAGATACGCAGTATTTT.

The chain carries TRBV18 and TRBJ1-5, with 7 bases matching TRBD1. The V segment lost 3 bases and the J segment 2 bases; nucleotides outside the gene matches: 4. Germline values: CDR1 KGHSH, CDR2 LQKENI. The CDR3 has 15 amino acids. Here the CDR3 reads CASSPGQSGNQPQHF. In DNA, the CDR3 is TGTGCCAGCTCACCGGGACAGTCAGGCAATCAGCCCCAGCATTTT.

V gene TRBV27 combines with J gene TRBJ1-1; no definite D call. V was pared by 0 bases and J by 0 bases, with 11 bases between. The CDR3 consists of 16 residues. Per germline, CDR1 MNHEY and CDR2 SMNVEV (reference sequence). The CDR3 DNA follows: TGTGCCAGCAGTTTATCGATGGCAGCGTTGAACACTGAAGCTTTCTTT. Translating gives CASSLSMAALNTEAFF.

The V gene is TRBV7-2, the J gene TRBJ1-5; D not resolved. Looked up from germline, CDR1 is SGHTA and CDR2 is FQGNSA. This CDR3 spans 12 amino acids. The V end lost 5 bases, the J end lost 4 bases, and 6 bases lay between the germline ends. The CDR3 spells CASSNMNQPQHF. The CDR3 DNA is TGTGCCAGCAGCAACATGAATCAGCCCCAGCATTTT. Full variable domain (missing parts from reference TRBV7-2 and TRBJ1-5): GAGVSQSPSNKVTEKGKDVELRCDPISGHTALYWYRQSLGQGLEFLIYFQGNSAPDKSGLPSDRFSAERTGGSVSTLTIQRTQQEDSAVYLCASSNMNQPQHFGDGTRLSIL.

The V call is TRBV5-1, the J call TRBJ1-3; D is unclear. CDR3 size: 15 residues. The germline CDR1 and CDR2 sequences are SGHRS and YFSETQ. Trimming took 4 bases from V and 0 from J, leaving 11 bases between them. CDR3 loop: CASSVGRSSGNTIYF. The CDR3 region has the DNA TGCGCCAGCAGCGTCGGGAGATCCTCTGGAAACACCATATATTTT.

This clone was found a few times. This chain uses TRBV4-1 with TRBJ2-2, with a tentative D call TRBD1 (6 bases). CDR3 length: 18 residues. V lost 5 bases to trimming and J lost 5 bases, with 24 bases between them. CDR1 is MGHRA, CDR2 YSYEKL, per germline. The CDR3 protein is CASSSRNIGVRGTGELFF. Written as DNA, the CDR3 is TGCGCCAGCAGCTCTCGTAACATTGGGGTGAGGGGGACCGGGGAGCTGTTTTTT.

The V call is TRBV27, the J call TRBJ1-1; D is perhaps TRBD1 (6 bases). Trimming stripped 4 bases from V and 1 base from J, with 10 bases between. Germline-derived CDR1 and CDR2 are MNHEY and SMNVEV (reference sequence). CDR3 length: 14 residues. The CDR3 DNA reads as TGTGCCAGCAGTTCCGGACAGCCGAACACTGAAGCTTTCTTT. This sequence encodes CASSSGQPNTEAFF.

With regard to this clone: The junction shows a germline mismatch at one end, possibly a read error. The chain couples TRBV6-5 to TRBJ1-6; TRBD1 matches 9 bases. This CDR3 spans 15 amino acids. In germline, CDR1 is MNHEY, CDR2 SVGAGI. The CDR3 sequence is CASSDSTGGNSPLHF. The CDR3 DNA follows: TGTGCCAGCAGTGACTCGACAGGGGGTAATTCACCCCTCCACTTT.

The genes are TRBV19 and TRBJ1-2; 7 bases align to TRBD1. The CDR3 is made up of 13 amino acids. Per germline, CDR1 LNHDA and CDR2 SQIVND (reference sequence). Trimming took 5 bases from V and 5 from J; bases not matched to a gene: 5. DNA of the CDR3: TGTGCCAGTAGTGCCGGGACAGCTTATGGCTACACCTTC. It is translated as CASSAGTAYGYTF.

This clone was picked up one time. V is TRBV19 and J is TRBJ2-1, with 9 bases lining up with TRBD2. The ends lost 4 bases at V and 10 bases at J; junction bases unmatched: 11. The CDR3 length is 15 residues. CDR1 is LNHDA, CDR2 SQIVND, per germline (reference sequence). The CDR3 loop reads CASSSRSGGLEEQFF. For the CDR3, the DNA is TGTGCCAGTAGTAGTCGGAGCGGGGGGCTCGAAGAGCAGTTCTTC.

A few counts support this clone. This chain uses TRBV11-3 with TRBJ2-1; D is perhaps TRBD1 (6 bases). The V and J ends lost 5 bases and 6 bases respectively, with 17 bases between them. The germline V gene encodes CDR1 SGHNT and CDR2 YENEEA. The CDR3 length is 15 residues. The CDR3 DNA reads as TGTGCCAGCAGCCACTCCTCTGGGGGCTTCAATGAGCAGTTCTTC. Translated: CASSHSSGGFNEQFF.

V is TRBV11-2 and J is TRBJ2-1; TRBD2 matches 8 bases. This CDR3 comprises 15 residues. V was clipped by 6 bases and J by 6 bases; unmatched bases: 10. Per the germline V gene, CDR1 is SGHAT and CDR2 is FQNNGV. CDR3 amino acids: CASRREGLDANEQFF. Written as DNA, the CDR3 is TGTGCCAGCAGGAGGGAGGGACTAGATGCCAATGAGCAGTTCTTC.

The chain recombines TRBV5-1 with TRBJ1-2, with D uncertain. Between the trimmed V and J ends, which lost 4 bases and 0 bases, there was a span of 16 bases. The CDR3 extends over 16 amino acids. Germline assignment: CDR1 SGHRS and CDR2 YFSETQ. The CDR3 loop is CASSEDKGYSNYGYTF. The CDR3 nucleotides read TGCGCCAGCAGCGAGGATAAAGGATACTCTAACTATGGCTACACCTTC.

The V gene is TRBV6-6, the J gene TRBJ2-2; 7 nucleotides align to TRBD1. Trimming removed 8 bases from V and 7 bases from J; junction bases left unmatched: 13. This CDR3 is built from 15 residues. CDR1 and CDR2 (germline): MNHNY, SVGAGI (reference sequence). The CDR3 reads CASFPARGRNGELFF. The CDR3 DNA reads TGTGCCAGCTTCCCAGCGAGGGGGCGCAACGGGGAGCTGTTTTTT.

The CDR3 coding sequence is TGTGCCAGCAGTAAGGCTAGGATTGGCAATCAGCCCCAGCATTTT. Translation: CASSKARIGNQPQHF. The V and J genes are TRBV6-5 and TRBJ1-5; no clear D gene. The CDR3 is 15 residues long. Germline V gene data show CDR1 as MNHEY and CDR2 as SVGAGI. Trimming cost V 5 bases and J 2 bases, with 13 bases left between them.

The rearrangement links TRBV9 to TRBJ2-1; 10 bases are shared with TRBD1. Germline-derived CDR1 and CDR2 are SGDLS and YYNGEE. CDR3 length: 17 residues. Trimming at V came to 0 bases and at J to 8 bases, leaving 11 bases not matched to a gene. The CDR3 protein is CASSVAPQGTGVDEQFF. The CDR3 coding sequence is TGTGCCAGCAGCGTAGCCCCACAAGGGACAGGGGTAGATGAGCAGTTCTTC.